This T cell receptor beta chain was sequenced in a study of cytomegalovirus exposure and HLA in healthy donors. As for this clone: Antigen specificity is unknown.

Study-level points and caveats: Rarity characterized most TCR sequences, yet some public TCRs appeared in many donors.

The PCR ran on 60 Vbeta and 13 Jbeta primers. Libraries were prepared by immunoSEQ multiplex PCR; TCRdb keeps only in-frame clonotypes and omits some of them. The sample shows fewer than 200,000 clones, roughly 80% of them seen only once. This cohort consisted of healthy bone marrow donors. In germline, CDR1 is SEHNR, CDR2 FQNEAQ (reference sequence). Trimming took 3 bases from V and 5 from J; bases not matched to a gene: 12. The CDR3 is 17 residues long. The TCR comes from a man between 18 and 35 years old in good health and CMV-seronegative. The chain is built from TRBV7-9 and TRBJ2-1, with 8 bases matching TRBD2. The sequencing input was PBMCs. The CDR3 loop reads CASSFRGGGSTNNEQFF. The CDR3 DNA follows: TGTGCCAGCAGCTTTCGGGGGGGCGGAAGTACTAACAATGAGCAGTTCTTC.